This T cell receptor beta chain was documented in a study of shared clonotypes between healthy human individuals. Trimming left V 1 base short and J 5 bases short, with 17 bases between. The CDR3 contains 16 residues. Germline V gene data show CDR1 as SGHTA and CDR2 as FQGTGA. The data were produced by immunoSEQ multiplex PCR, yet TCRdb's version contains in-frame clones alone and is incomplete. The sample contains 2 million to 2.5 million clones, over 85% of which appear only once. The origin of this receptor is a man younger than 30 in good health. Some clones in this sample may be carry-over from other donors' samples. Sequencing input: naive CD4+ T cells from PBMCs. As to subset: CD45RA+ positively selected. The rearrangement joins TRBV7-3 to TRBJ2-5; D could derive from TRBD1 or TRBD2 (6 bases each). CDR3 coding DNA: TGTGCCAGCAGCTTAATCCCCGGAGGAGGGGGGGAGACCCAGTACTTC. Its protein product is CASSLIPGGGGETQYF.